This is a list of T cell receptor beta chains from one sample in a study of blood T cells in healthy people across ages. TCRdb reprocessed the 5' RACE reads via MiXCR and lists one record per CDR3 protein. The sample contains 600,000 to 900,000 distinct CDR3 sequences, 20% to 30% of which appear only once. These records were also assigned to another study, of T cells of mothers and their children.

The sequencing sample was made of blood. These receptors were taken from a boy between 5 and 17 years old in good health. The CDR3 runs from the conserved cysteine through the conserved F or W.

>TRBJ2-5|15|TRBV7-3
CASRLAGGPQETQYF
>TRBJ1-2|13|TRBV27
CATSGQGLDGYTF
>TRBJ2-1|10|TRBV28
CASSFREQFF
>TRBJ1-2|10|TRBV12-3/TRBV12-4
CASSWGFNTF
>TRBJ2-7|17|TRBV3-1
CASSQEAGTGGSYEQYF
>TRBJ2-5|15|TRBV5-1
CASSSPGGGQETQYF
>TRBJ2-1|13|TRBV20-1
CSARFSGRNEQFF
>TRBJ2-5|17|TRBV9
CASSPRTSGGFQETQYF
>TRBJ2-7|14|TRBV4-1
CASSQVAGIYEQYF
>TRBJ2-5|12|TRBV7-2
CASRSQAETQYF
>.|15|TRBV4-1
CASSHGRGRSYEQYF
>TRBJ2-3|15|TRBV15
CATSSSGPSVDTQYF
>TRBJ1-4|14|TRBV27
CASSFRREGEKLFF
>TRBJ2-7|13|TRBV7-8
CASSAGGTYEQYF
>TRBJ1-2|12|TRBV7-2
CASSKRQYGYTF
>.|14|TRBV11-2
CASSFRRGPREQFF
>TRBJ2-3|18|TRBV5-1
CASSSYLERGLHTDTQYF
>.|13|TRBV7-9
CASGRDAYNEQFF
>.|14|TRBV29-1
CSVEHSGGQYEQYF
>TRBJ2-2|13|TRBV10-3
CAIRQRGPGELFF
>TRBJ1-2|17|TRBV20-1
CSARDQARILSNYGYTF
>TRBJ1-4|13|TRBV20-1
CSAGRDSNEKLFF
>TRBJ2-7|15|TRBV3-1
CASSHLRGQGTEQYF
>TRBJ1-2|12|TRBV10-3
CAISEKVNGYTF
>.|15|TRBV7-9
CASSSMDRGGNEQFF
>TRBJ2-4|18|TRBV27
CASTPRPTGITAKNIQYF
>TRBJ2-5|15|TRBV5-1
CASSLHSRSVETQYF
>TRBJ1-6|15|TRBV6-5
CASSYSGQENSPLHF